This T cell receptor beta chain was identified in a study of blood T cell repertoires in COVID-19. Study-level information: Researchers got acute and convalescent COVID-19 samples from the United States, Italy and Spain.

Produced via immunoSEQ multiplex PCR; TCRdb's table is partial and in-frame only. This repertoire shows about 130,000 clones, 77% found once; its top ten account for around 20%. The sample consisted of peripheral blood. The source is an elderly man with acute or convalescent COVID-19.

CDR3 protein: CASSKSGTSTDTQYF. As DNA, the CDR3 is TGTGCCAGCAGCAAATCAGGGACTAGCACAGATACGCAGTATTTT. The chain is built from TRBV6-5 and TRBJ2-3; TRBD2 might be the D (6 bases). Germline CDR1 MNHEY, CDR2 SVGAGI. The V and J ends lost 6 bases and 0 bases respectively, with 13 bases between them. The CDR3 is 15 amino acids.